This is a list of T cell receptor beta chains from one sample in a study of human T cells and chemical hapten exposure. MiXCR, applied by TCRdb to the RACE reads, yields one record per CDR3 protein. The data contain 75,000 to 90,000 distinct CDR3 sequences, 10% of them singletons. Sequencing was performed on whole blood, taken in connection with sensitization to the hapten diphenylcyclopropenone (DPC). These receptor sequences come from a woman aged 45 to 65 with alopecia areata. Some clones in this sample may be carry-over from other donors' samples. Both conserved end residues are part of each CDR3. The order of the fields is J gene, clone size, V gene, D gene, CDR3 protein, CDR3 DNA. D genes are given only for firm matches. The size entry is marked missing in some rows and otherwise reads once, few, many or a size class.

J: TRBJ2-3
size: .
V: TRBV12-3/TRBV12-4
D: .
CDR3: CASSLGSPTDTQYF
DNA: TGTGCCAGCAGTTTGGGGTCCCCCACAGATACGCAGTATTTT

J: TRBJ2-4
size: few
V: TRBV14
D: TRBD2
CDR3: CASSQDRAGTSGRASAKNIQYF
DNA: TGTGCCAGCAGCCAAGATCGCGCCGGGACTAGCGGGAGGGCCTCGGCCAAAAACATTCAGTACTTC

J: TRBJ1-6
size: few
V: TRBV28
D: .
CDR3: CGIGRVDSPLHF
DNA: TGTGGGATAGGACGGGTGGATTCACCCCTCCACTTT

J: TRBJ1-5
size: many
V: TRBV7-2
D: TRBD1
CDR3: CASSRMTGNQPQHF
DNA: TGTGCCAGCAGCCGTATGACAGGGAATCAGCCCCAGCATTTT

J: TRBJ1-1
size: many
V: TRBV18
D: .
CDR3: CASSPRDGKAFF
DNA: TGTGCCAGCTCACCCCGGGACGGAAAAGCTTTCTTT

J: TRBJ1-1
size: .
V: TRBV7-2
D: .
CDR3: CASSQTHLSSATEAFF
DNA: TGTGCCAGCAGCCAGACCCACTTATCGAGCGCCACTGAAGCTTTCTTT

J: TRBJ2-5
size: few
V: TRBV11-3
D: TRBD1
CDR3: CASSWRDRGQETQYF
DNA: TGTGCCAGCAGCTGGCGAGACAGGGGACAAGAGACCCAGTACTTC

J: TRBJ2-6
size: .
V: TRBV11-2
D: .
CDR3: CASSFQRTVGANVLTF
DNA: TGTGCCAGCAGCTTTCAGCGGACCGTCGGGGCCAACGTCCTGACTTTC

J: TRBJ1-1
size: many
V: TRBV29-1
D: .
CDR3: CSGGQGGMNTEAFF
DNA: TGCAGCGGAGGGCAGGGCGGTATGAACACTGAAGCTTTCTTT

J: TRBJ2-6
size: .
V: TRBV4-1
D: .
CDR3: CASSQARTGRAGANVLTF
DNA: TGCGCCAGCAGCCAAGCCCGGACAGGGAGGGCCGGGGCCAACGTCCTGACTTTC

J: TRBJ2-7
size: .
V: TRBV20-1
D: .
CDR3: CSGQGRSYEQYF
DNA: TGCAGTGGGCAGGGGCGCTCCTACGAGCAGTACTTC

J: TRBJ1-2
size: .
V: TRBV18
D: TRBD1
CDR3: CASSPRQGTGYTF
DNA: TGTGCCAGCTCACCTCGACAGGGAACGGGCTACACCTTC

J: TRBJ2-5
size: .
V: TRBV9
D: TRBD2
CDR3: CASSVAHSGGSQETQYF
DNA: TGTGCCAGCAGCGTAGCCCACTCCGGGGGGTCCCAAGAGACCCAGTACTTC

J: TRBJ2-2
size: few
V: TRBV29-1
D: TRBD1
CDR3: CSVGTGGAGELFF
DNA: TGCAGCGTTGGAACAGGGGGCGCCGGGGAGCTGTTTTTT

J: TRBJ2-1
size: .
V: TRBV20-1
D: TRBD2
CDR3: CSATGLAGGLFYNEQFF
DNA: TGCAGTGCTACGGGACTAGCGGGAGGCCTCTTCTACAATGAGCAGTTCTTC

J: TRBJ2-1
size: few
V: TRBV2
D: TRBD2
CDR3: CASRSGTSGKGGNEQFF
DNA: TGTGCCAGCAGATCCGGGACTAGCGGGAAGGGGGGCAATGAGCAGTTCTTC

J: TRBJ1-4
size: many
V: TRBV6-2/TRBV6-3
D: .
CDR3: CASSSDAATNEKLFF
DNA: TGTGCCAGCAGTAGCGATGCCGCAACTAATGAAAAACTGTTTTTT

J: TRBJ2-5
size: many
V: TRBV7-9
D: TRBD1
CDR3: CASSPGQGQYQETQYF
DNA: TGTGCCAGCAGCCCCGGACAGGGGCAATACCAAGAGACCCAGTACTTC

J: TRBJ2-5
size: .
V: TRBV14
D: .
CDR3: CASSQGQDWLETQYF
DNA: TGTGCCAGCAGCCAAGGACAGGACTGGTTGGAGACCCAGTACTTC

J: TRBJ2-5
size: few
V: TRBV6-6
D: TRBD2
CDR3: CASSGLAGDQETQYF
DNA: TGTGCCAGCAGCGGACTAGCGGGAGACCAAGAGACCCAGTACTTC

J: TRBJ2-1
size: many
V: TRBV19
D: .
CDR3: CASNGRARPYNEQFF
DNA: TGTGCCAGTAACGGCAGGGCAAGACCGTACAATGAGCAGTTCTTC

J: TRBJ1-2
size: .
V: TRBV6-5
D: .
CDR3: CASQMNAGIYGYTF
DNA: TGTGCCAGCCAGATGAATGCAGGGATTTATGGCTACACCTTC

J: TRBJ2-3
size: few
V: TRBV12-3/TRBV12-4
D: .
CDR3: CASNRASSPTDTQYF
DNA: TGTGCCAGCAATAGGGCCAGTAGCCCCACAGATACGCAGTATTTT

J: TRBJ2-3
size: few
V: TRBV7-9
D: .
CDR3: CASSSRDGYTDTQYF
DNA: TGTGCCAGCAGCAGCCGGGACGGATACACAGATACGCAGTATTTT

J: TRBJ2-7
size: .
V: TRBV2
D: .
CDR3: CASSDPGQSSYEQYF
DNA: TGTGCCAGCAGTGACCCCGGACAGAGCTCCTACGAGCAGTACTTC

J: TRBJ2-1
size: .
V: TRBV7-6
D: .
CDR3: CASSQGTNNEQFF
DNA: TGTGCCAGCAGCCAAGGGACCAACAATGAGCAGTTCTTC

J: TRBJ2-1
size: .
V: TRBV27
D: TRBD2
CDR3: CASTFVSGISYNEQFF
DNA: TGTGCCAGCACCTTCGTTAGCGGGATTTCCTACAATGAGCAGTTCTTC

J: TRBJ2-7
size: many
V: TRBV18
D: .
CDR3: CASSPPPSRFFEQYF
DNA: TGTGCCAGCTCACCCCCGCCTAGTCGCTTTTTCGAGCAGTACTTC

J: TRBJ2-1
size: .
V: TRBV18
D: .
CDR3: CASSPVRVGEQFF
DNA: TGTGCCAGCTCACCAGTCAGGGTCGGGGAGCAGTTCTTC

J: TRBJ1-1
size: .
V: TRBV11-3
D: TRBD1
CDR3: CASSPGQGAGTEAFF
DNA: TGTGCCAGCAGCCCCGGACAGGGGGCTGGAACTGAAGCTTTCTTT

J: TRBJ2-7
size: .
V: TRBV6-5
D: TRBD2
CDR3: CASSRGLDYEQYF
DNA: TGTGCCAGCAGTCGAGGACTAGACTACGAGCAGTACTTC

J: TRBJ1-5
size: .
V: TRBV2
D: .
CDR3: CASNLDGPQHQPQHF
DNA: TGTGCCAGCAACCTGGATGGACCGCAACATCAGCCCCAGCATTTT

J: TRBJ2-3
size: few
V: TRBV6-6
D: TRBD2
CDR3: CASSYISRAGGPADTQYF
DNA: TGTGCCAGCAGTTACATAAGTCGAGCGGGAGGGCCCGCAGATACGCAGTATTTT

J: TRBJ2-1
size: many
V: TRBV2
D: .
CDR3: CASSYRDSALWDEQFF
DNA: TGTGCCAGCAGTTATCGCGACTCGGCACTCTGGGATGAGCAGTTCTTC

J: TRBJ1-5
size: .
V: TRBV6-1
D: .
CDR3: CASSVSSFNSNQPQHF
DNA: TGTGCCAGCAGTGTATCCAGTTTCAATAGCAATCAGCCCCAGCATTTT

J: TRBJ2-2
size: .
V: TRBV21-1
D: .
CDR3: CASTWRTGELFF
DNA: TGTGCCAGCACTTGGCGGACCGGGGAGCTGTTTTTT

J: TRBJ2-1
size: few
V: TRBV29-1
D: TRBD1
CDR3: CSVERGHNEQFF
DNA: TGCAGCGTTGAAAGGGGGCACAATGAGCAGTTCTTC

J: TRBJ2-7
size: .
V: TRBV11-2
D: TRBD2
CDR3: CASSLGRLAGANTYEQYF
DNA: TGTGCCAGCAGCTTAGGTCGGCTAGCGGGAGCTAACACCTACGAGCAGTACTTC

J: TRBJ1-1
size: .
V: TRBV18
D: .
CDR3: CASSKGQLGAFF
DNA: TGTGCCAGCTCAAAGGGCCAGCTCGGGGCTTTCTTT

J: TRBJ2-4
size: few
V: TRBV12-5
D: TRBD1
CDR3: CASGFGQGGIQYF
DNA: TGTGCTAGTGGTTTCGGACAGGGAGGCATTCAGTACTTC

J: TRBJ2-1
size: few
V: TRBV12-3/TRBV12-4
D: TRBD1
CDR3: CASRTLGQGYEQFF
DNA: TGTGCCAGCAGAACCCTGGGACAGGGGTATGAGCAGTTCTTC

J: TRBJ2-1
size: many
V: TRBV5-1
D: .
CDR3: CASSLGVYGSGEQFF
DNA: TGCGCCAGCAGCTTGGGGGTATACGGGAGTGGTGAGCAGTTCTTC

J: TRBJ2-1
size: few
V: TRBV4-2
D: .
CDR3: CASSQAGYNEQFF
DNA: TGTGCCAGCAGCCAAGCGGGGTACAATGAGCAGTTCTTC